Given below is one T cell receptor beta chain in context. This sample was taken from a study of cytomegalovirus exposure and HLA in healthy donors. Germline loops: CDR1 MDHEN, CDR2 SYDVKM. The V gene end was trimmed by 10 bases and the J gene end by 1 base; junction bases not matched to a gene: 12. The CDR3 is 17 residues long. Profiled with immunoSEQ multiplex PCR; TCRdb holds only in-frame clones, not every one. The table lists about 250,000 clones, about 90% of them singletons. This chain joins TRBV28 and TRBJ2-3, with TRBD2 matching 12 bases. The receptor was isolated from a man between 18 and 29 years old in good health and CMV-seropositive. The sample comprised PBMCs. DNA of the CDR3: TGTGCCACCCAGGGGACTAGCGGGCTAAAGGGCACAGATACGCAGTATTTT. It codes for CATQGTSGLKGTDTQYF. Full variable domain (remainder filled in from reference TRBV28 and TRBJ2-3): DVKVTQSSRYLVKRTGEKVFLECVQDMDHENMFWYRQDPGLGLRLIYFSYDVKMKEKGDIPEGYSVSREKKERFSLILESASTNQTSMYLCATQGTSGLKGTDTQYFGPGTRLTVL.